This passage covers 21 T cell receptor beta chains from one sample sequenced in a study of B cell selection in AIRE deficiency. Regulatory T cells were sorted as CD4+CD25hiCD127low/negative. This table comes from immunoSEQ multiplex PCR, and its TCRdb copy is limited to in-frame clones, with some not included. The sample contains around 26,000 clones, roughly 90% of which appear only once. Sequencing was done on a sample of CD4+CD25+ Tregs sorted from PBMCs. The receptors shown here come from a human donor in good health.

The chain has TRBV7-2 and TRBJ2-2; D perhaps matches TRBD2 (6 bases). Germline CDR1 and CDR2: SGHTA and FQGNSA. The CDR3 spans 14 residues. V shed 2 bases and J shed 7 bases, with 11 bases lying between them. The CDR3 DNA reads as TGTGCCAGCAGCTTAAGGGCGGGGAACGGGGAGCTGTTTTTT. Encoded protein: CASSLRAGNGELFF.

The chain couples TRBV10-3 to TRBJ2-2; tentative D call: TRBD1 (7 bases). The ends were cut back, 11 bases at V and 5 bases at J, with 21 bases in the middle. This CDR3 is 15 amino acids long. Germline V lookup: CDR1 ENHRY, CDR2 SYGVKD. The CDR3 loop reads CAAGRGTEGTGELFF. CDR3 DNA sequence: TGTGCCGCGGGCCGCGGGACAGAGGGAACCGGGGAGCTGTTTTTT.

The rearrangement joins TRBV11-3 to TRBJ2-7; D call uncertain. V lost 6 bases and J 3 bases, leaving 6 bases between the germline ends. The CDR3 length is 11 residues. Germline loops: CDR1 SGHNT, CDR2 YENEEA. CDR3 in amino acids: CASRKFYEQYF. For the CDR3, the DNA is TGTGCCAGCAGGAAGTTCTACGAGCAGTACTTC.

The chain is built from TRBV5-1 and TRBJ2-3, with 12 positions matching TRBD2. Losses at the gene ends were 3 bases for V and 0 bases for J; bases not matched to a gene: 8. CDR3 length equals 18 residues. Germline CDR1 reads SGHRS; CDR2 reads YFSETQ. CDR3 loop: CASSSLVLAGGSTDTQYF. The CDR3 coding sequence is TGCGCCAGCAGCTCCCTGGTTCTAGCGGGGGGGAGCACAGATACGCAGTATTTT. The full variable domain, its missing parts supplied by reference TRBV5-1 and TRBJ2-3, is KAGVTQTPRYLIKTRGQQVTLSCSPISGHRSVSWYQQTPGQGLQFLFEYFSETQRNKGNFPGRFSGRQFSNSRSEMNVSTLELGDSALYLCASSSLVLAGGSTDTQYFGPGTRLTVL.

The rearrangement links TRBV10-2 to TRBJ2-3; D gene unclear. V was clipped by 4 bases and J by 4 bases, with 3 bases between them. There are 11 residues in the CDR3. Germline V gene sequence: CDR1 WSHSY, CDR2 SAAADI. The CDR3 nucleotides are TGCGCCAGCAGTGGGTCAGATACGCAGTATTTT. Amino acids: CASSGSDTQYF.

V gene TRBV6-5 combines with J gene TRBJ2-7; 8 bases line up with TRBD1. CDR1 and CDR2 from the germline V gene are MNHEY and SVGAGI. This CDR3 has 14 amino acids. V gave up 6 bases and J gave up 2 bases; unmatched junction bases: 6. As DNA, the CDR3 is TGTGCCAGCAGCCGAGGGACAGGTACCTACGAGCAGTACTTC. Translated, it gives CASSRGTGTYEQYF.

V and J are TRBV30 and TRBJ1-2; D not certain. Germline V lookup: CDR1 GTSNPN, CDR2 SVGIG (reference sequence). The ends were cut back, 5 bases at V and 0 bases at J, with 10 bases in the middle. The CDR3 loop spans 13 amino acids. CDR3 region: CAWEDRTNYGYTF. In DNA form, the CDR3 reads TGTGCCTGGGAGGACCGGACTAACTATGGCTACACCTTC.

This rearrangement joins TRBV21-1 to TRBJ1-1. TRBV21-1 is classified as a pseudogene. The CDR3 has 19 amino acids. The CDR3 DNA is TGTGCCAGCAGCAAACGCCCTCCCGAGAGGGGTCGATCGTACACTGAAGCTTTCTTT. Protein sequence: CASSKRPPERGRSYTEAFF.

The chain employs TRBV28 and TRBJ2-7, with 12 positions matching TRBD1. The CDR3 runs to 17 residues. With 5 bases clipped from V and 4 bases from J, the junction kept 12 bases outside the gene matches. The germline V gene encodes CDR1 MDHEN and CDR2 SYDVKM. The CDR3 loop is CASSPPTRDRGRYEQYF. The DNA for the CDR3 is TGTGCCAGCAGTCCACCCACCCGGGACAGGGGGCGATACGAGCAGTACTTC.

This sequence joins TRBV29-1 and TRBJ2-1, with D hard to call. Germline assignment: CDR1 SQVTM and CDR2 ANQGSEA. This CDR3 has 12 amino acids. The germline V and J ends were trimmed by 4 bases and 7 bases, with 11 bases remaining between them. In DNA, the CDR3 is TGCAGCGTTGGACATGTTATAAATGAGCAGTTCTTC. Protein: CSVGHVINEQFF.

This chain uses TRBV11-2 with TRBJ1-3, with D perhaps matching TRBD1 (6 bases). V gave up 3 bases and J gave up 4 bases, with 13 bases separating them. CDR1 SGHAT and CDR2 FQNNGV come from the germline V gene. The CDR3 sequence is 15 residues long. The CDR3 DNA sequence: TGTGCCAGCAGCTTGGTACAGGGTTTCGGAAACACCATATATTTT. The encoded protein is CASSLVQGFGNTIYF.

The chain recombines TRBV10-3 with TRBJ2-3, with 13 bases identical to TRBD2. The CDR3 has 16 amino acids. Germline CDR1 and CDR2: ENHRY and SYGVKD. Trimming removed 6 bases from V and 2 bases from J; junction bases left unmatched: 5. The CDR3 sequence is CAISGLAGDDTDTQYF. The CDR3 DNA is TGTGCCATCAGCGGACTAGCGGGGGACGACACAGATACGCAGTATTTT.

The chain is built from TRBV5-4 and TRBJ2-2; 8 bases line up with TRBD1. The CDR3 is 15 residues long. The junction had 3 bases not matched to a gene; V was cut back by 0 bases and J by 5 bases. From germline, CDR1 is SGHNT and CDR2 YYREEE (reference sequence). In DNA form, the CDR3 reads TGTGCCAGCAGCTTGGACAGGGGGGATACCGGGGAGCTGTTTTTT. Translation: CASSLDRGDTGELFF.

This chain uses TRBV4-2 with TRBJ1-1; the D is unclear. Trimming removed 3 bases from V and 0 bases from J, with 11 bases in between. The CDR3 totals 15 residues. Germline V gene sequence: CDR1 LGHNA, CDR2 YNFKEQ. CDR3 residues: CASSQTEDVNTEAFF. CDR3 in DNA: TGTGCCAGCAGCCAGACCGAAGATGTGAACACTGAAGCTTTCTTT.

The genes are TRBV15 and TRBJ1-2, with TRBD1 matching 8 bases. The CDR3 loop spans 15 amino acids. The germline V gene has CDR1 LNHNV and CDR2 YYDKDF (reference sequence). V lost 2 bases, J lost 7 bases, and 9 bases stayed unmatched. The CDR3 reads CATSRFRTGITGYTF. CDR3 sequence (DNA): TGTGCCACCAGCAGATTCCGGACAGGGATTACTGGCTACACCTTC.

Points on this clone: A junction boundary mismatches the germline segment, possibly from a read error. This sample includes further DNA sequences coding for the same CDR3. The chain couples TRBV6-6 to TRBJ1-1, with D maybe TRBD1 (5 bases). The germline CDR1 and CDR2 sequences are MNHNY and SVGAGI (reference sequence). CDR3 length: 14 residues. CDR3 DNA: TGTGCCAGCAGCAATCCAGGGTTGAACACTGAAGCCTTCTTT. Residues: CASSNPGLNTEAFF.

J is TRBJ2-1 and V is TRBV7-2; the match to TRBD2 covers 11 bases. Germline CDR1 reads SGHTA; CDR2 reads FQGNSA. The CDR3 loop spans 15 amino acids. After removal of 5 bases from V and 5 bases from J, the junction contained 5 bases not matched to a gene. The CDR3 spells CASSLSGGAHNEQFF. In DNA, the CDR3 is TGTGCCAGCAGCCTTAGCGGGGGGGCCCACAATGAGCAGTTCTTC. Together with reference TRBV7-2 and TRBJ2-1, the CDR3 gives the full variable domain: GAGVSQSPSNKVTEKGKDVELRCDPISGHTALYWYRQSLGQGLEFLIYFQGNSAPDKSGLPSDRFSAERTGGSVSTLTIQRTQQEDSAVYLCASSLSGGAHNEQFFGPGTRLTVL.

The CDR3 spells CASSLGHLNQPQHF. For the CDR3, the DNA is TGTGCCAGCAGCCTGGGACACCTCAATCAGCCCCAGCATTTT. The chain has TRBV5-6 and TRBJ1-5; TRBD1 might be the D (6 bases). There are 14 residues in the CDR3. Germline V gives CDR1 SGHDT, CDR2 YYEEEE. Trimming took off 4 bases at V and 3 bases at J, with 11 bases between the two ends.

V and J are TRBV4-3 and TRBJ2-1; 8 positions match TRBD2. This CDR3 is 16 amino acids long. CDR1 is LGHNA, CDR2 YSLEER, per germline. V dropped 2 bases and J dropped 6; count of bases not matched to a gene: 9. The CDR3 protein is CASSQPSGGAVNEQFF. CDR3 sequence (DNA): TGCGCCAGCAGCCAACCATCCGGGGGGGCCGTCAATGAGCAGTTCTTC.

The chain links TRBV18 to TRBJ2-1; a weak D match, TRBD2 (5 bases). The CDR3 sequence is 11 residues long. Germline CDR1 reads KGHSH; CDR2 reads LQKENI. V was trimmed by 6 bases and J by 6 bases, leaving 6 bases between them. The CDR3 here is CASSLANEQFF. DNA of the CDR3: TGTGCCAGCTCCCTAGCCAATGAGCAGTTCTTC.

The chain uses TRBV25-1 and TRBJ1-1, with D perhaps TRBD1 (6 bases). Germline V gene lookup returns CDR1 MGHDK and CDR2 SYGVNS. The V and J ends lost 4 bases and 0 bases respectively, with 15 bases between them. This CDR3 has 16 residues. CDR3 DNA sequence: TGTGCCAGCAGTGCTTGGGGGGGCAGGGTGAACACTGAAGCTTTCTTT. It translates to CASSAWGGRVNTEAFF.